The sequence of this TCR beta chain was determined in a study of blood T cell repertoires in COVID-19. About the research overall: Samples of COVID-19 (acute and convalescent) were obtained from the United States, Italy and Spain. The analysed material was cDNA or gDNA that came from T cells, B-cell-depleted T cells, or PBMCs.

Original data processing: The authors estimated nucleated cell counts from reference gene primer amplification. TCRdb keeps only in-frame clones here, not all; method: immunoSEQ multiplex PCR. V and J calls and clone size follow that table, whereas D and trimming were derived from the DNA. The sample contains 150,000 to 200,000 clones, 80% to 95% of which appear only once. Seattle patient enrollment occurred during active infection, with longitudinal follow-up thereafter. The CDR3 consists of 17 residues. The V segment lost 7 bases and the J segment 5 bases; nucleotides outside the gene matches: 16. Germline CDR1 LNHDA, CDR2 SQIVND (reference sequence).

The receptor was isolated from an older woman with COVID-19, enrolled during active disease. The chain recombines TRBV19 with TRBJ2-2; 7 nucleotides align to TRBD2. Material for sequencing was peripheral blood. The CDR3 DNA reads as TGTGCCAGTACCTCTTACCGAAAAACGGGGGGAACCGGGGAGCTGTTTTTT. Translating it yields CASTSYRKTGGTGELFF.